This record concerns one TCR beta chain sequence. The data belong to a study of cytomegalovirus exposure and HLA in healthy donors. The CDR3 extends over 13 amino acids. The V gene's germline CDR1 is GTSNPN and CDR2 SVGIG (reference sequence). V lost 2 bases and J lost 2, with 9 bases in between. In the PCR, 60 Vbeta and 13 Jbeta primers were used. The assay was immunoSEQ multiplex PCR, and TCRdb's table has in-frame clones only and misses some. The data contain around 300,000 clones, under 80% of them singletons. This sequence was found in a female donor in good health and CMV-seronegative. J is TRBJ1-1 and V is TRBV30, with D tentatively TRBD1 (6 bases). Sequencing input: PBMCs. CDR3 loop: CAWSRGGNTEAFF. CDR3 nucleotide sequence: TGTGCCTGGAGTCGGGGGGGCAACACTGAAGCTTTCTTT.